This TCR beta chain was sequenced during a study of blood T cell repertoires in COVID-19. Using immunoSEQ multiplex PCR, the repertoire was profiled, and TCRdb retains in-frame clones only, with some absent. The table includes about 15,000 clones, approximately 91% detected once. The CDR3 length is 14 residues. J was trimmed by 8 bases and V by 4 bases; bases with no gene match: 8. The germline V gene has CDR1 SGHAT and CDR2 FQNNGV. The sequencing input was peripheral blood. The rearrangement links TRBV11-2 to TRBJ2-1, with TRBD2 matching 7 bases. The receptor comes from an elderly woman with COVID-19, enrolled during active disease. The CDR3 DNA reads TGTGCCAGCAGCTGGCTAGCGGCCTCTCATGAGCAGTTCTTC. This encodes CASSWLAASHEQFF.